This entry lists 27 T cell receptor beta chains sequenced from one sample in a study of identical twins. MiXCR, run by TCRdb on the 5' RACE reads, gives a single entry per CDR3 protein. Counted here are about 500,000 distinct CDR3 sequences, roughly an eighth occurring once; the ten biggest clones make up approximately 0.98%. The same data also went into a second study, on yellow fever vaccine responses in identical twins.

The sequenced sample consisted of CD4+ T cells sorted from blood. The receptors shown here come from a young woman in good health.

The chain has TRBV6-2 or TRBV6-3 and TRBJ2-1; 9 positions agree with TRBD2. CDR1 is MNHEY and CDR2 is SVGEGT in the germline V gene. With 6 bases clipped from V and 4 bases from J, the junction kept 4 bases outside the gene matches. The CDR3 sequence is 14 residues long. The CDR3: CASRKTSGYNEQFF. The CDR3 DNA follows: TGTGCCAGCAGGAAGACTAGCGGTTACAATGAGCAGTTCTTC.

This clonotype occurred many times. The genes are TRBV10-3 and TRBJ2-7; maybe TRBD2 (7 bases). The CDR3 contains 15 residues. Germline assignment: CDR1 ENHRY and CDR2 SYGVKD. Trimming took off 3 bases at V and 7 bases at J, with 19 bases between the two ends. The DNA of the CDR3 is TGTGCCATCAGTGATGTTTCGGGGGGCTGGGTAGAGCAGTACTTC. This encodes CAISDVSGGWVEQYF.

This clonotype was found a few times. The V call is TRBV29-1, the J call TRBJ2-3; TRBD2 matches at 9 bases. The CDR3 covers 14 residues. The ends lost 6 bases at V and 5 bases at J; junction bases unmatched: 9. Per the germline V gene, CDR1 is SQVTM and CDR2 is ANQGSEA. This CDR3 reads CSVSGTSLLDTQYF. The CDR3 DNA is TGCAGCGTATCCGGGACTAGCCTATTAGATACGCAGTATTTT.

This sequence joins TRBV20-1 and TRBJ2-1; 7 positions agree with TRBD2. V gave up 6 bases and J gave up 8 bases; unmatched junction bases: 13. Germline values: CDR1 DFQATT, CDR2 SNEGSKA (reference sequence). The CDR3 loop spans 14 amino acids. CDR3 protein: CSARATTSVYEQFF. The CDR3 DNA reads TGCAGTGCCCGCGCGACCACTAGCGTTTATGAGCAGTTCTTC.

This clonotype was counted between two and nine times. This chain connects TRBV7-9 to TRBJ1-6; D unclear. Germline-derived CDR1 and CDR2 are SEHNR and FQNEAQ (reference sequence). The CDR3 is 15 amino acids. V was cut by 5 bases and J by 0 bases, with 8 bases left in between. Written as DNA, the CDR3 is TGTGCCAGCAGCCCCCCCAGCTCCTATAATTCACCCCTCCACTTT. It specifies CASSPPSSYNSPLHF. The whole variable domain, remainder taken from reference TRBV7-9 and TRBJ1-6, is DTGVSQNPRHKITKRGQNVTFRCDPISEHNRLYWYRQTLGQGPEFLTYFQNEAQLEKSRLLSDRFSAERPKGSFSTLEIQRTEQGDSAMYLCASSPPSSYNSPLHFGNGTRLTVT.

The chain employs TRBV15 and TRBJ2-1; weak D call: TRBD1 (6 bases). The V end was cut by 3 bases, the J end by 10 bases, with 13 bases between. The germline V gene encodes CDR1 LNHNV and CDR2 YYDKDF (reference sequence). This CDR3 contains 13 residues. In nucleotides, the CDR3 is TGTGCCACCAGCAGGTCTTGGACAGCCGAGCAGTTCTTC. It is translated as CATSRSWTAEQFF.

The chain joins TRBV2 to TRBJ1-2; 9 bases line up with TRBD1. Trimming at V came to 7 bases and at J to 6 bases, leaving 9 bases not matched to a gene. The CDR3 runs 14 residues. From germline, CDR1 is SNHLY and CDR2 FYNNEI. The chain's CDR3 is CASTGDRGRDGYTF. CDR3 coding DNA: TGTGCCAGCACCGGAGACAGGGGGAGGGATGGCTACACCTTC.

There are many counts of this clonotype. The chain is built from TRBV12-3 or TRBV12-4 and TRBJ2-2; 10 nucleotides agree with TRBD1. CDR3 length: 16 residues. With V trimmed by 6 bases and J by 3 bases, 7 bases remained unmatched. CDR3: CASRPRTGGDTGELFF. Here the CDR3 DNA reads TGTGCCAGCAGACCAAGGACAGGGGGAGACACCGGGGAGCTGTTTTTT.

In its sample, this clonotype was seen a few times. Here the CDR3 DNA reads TGTGCCAGCAGTTTCCGTTTCAATCCCCTCGACAAGAACACTGAAGCTTTCTTT. Translating gives CASSFRFNPLDKNTEAFF. The gene calls are TRBV27 and TRBJ1-1; D is unresolved. Trimming took off 3 bases at V and 1 base at J, with 21 bases between the two ends. CDR3 length: 18 amino acids. Germline V gene lookup returns CDR1 MNHEY and CDR2 SMNVEV (reference sequence).

This clonotype was picked up a small number of times. The chain joins TRBV5-1 to TRBJ2-3; D unclear. The CDR3 is made up of 16 amino acids. The germline V gene has CDR1 SGHRS and CDR2 YFSETQ. The ends were cut back, 4 bases at V and 9 bases at J, with 24 bases in the middle. As DNA, the CDR3 is TGCGCCAGCAGCCTGGGGTTGGGAAGCGCTTACAGAACGCAGTATTTT. Translated, it gives CASSLGLGSAYRTQYF.

V is TRBV15 and J is TRBJ1-1, with D unclear. CDR1 is LNHNV and CDR2 is YYDKDF in the germline V gene (reference sequence). The CDR3 length is 11 residues. Between the trimmed V and J ends, which lost 5 bases and 3 bases, there was a span of 4 bases. This CDR3 reads CATSGYTEAFF. The CDR3, as DNA: TGTGCCACCAGCGGATACACTGAAGCTTTCTTT.

This clonotype showed up just a few times. The chain has TRBV28 and TRBJ2-2, with TRBD1 identical over 8 bases. The CDR3 is 16 residues long. The trim removed 5 bases at V and 5 bases at J, leaving 10 bases unmatched. From germline, CDR1 is MDHEN and CDR2 SYDVKM. The CDR3 loop reads CASSPVAGGYTGELFF. DNA of the CDR3: TGTGCCAGCAGTCCCGTTGCAGGGGGCTATACCGGGGAGCTGTTTTTT.

The chain links TRBV5-6 to TRBJ2-1, with a weak D call TRBD1 (5 bases). This CDR3 has 11 residues. V was trimmed by 5 bases and J by 9 bases, leaving 9 bases between them. Looked up from germline, CDR1 is SGHDT and CDR2 is YYEEEE. The CDR3 sequence: CASRRQGEQFF. The CDR3 DNA reads TGTGCCAGCAGACGTCAGGGTGAGCAGTTCTTC.

Concerning this clonotype itself: A read error may account for a junction end that differs from germline. The chain employs TRBV20-1 and TRBJ2-5; no reliable D call. This CDR3 contains 15 residues. Germline-derived CDR1 and CDR2 are DFQATT and SNEGSKA (reference sequence). The CDR3 is CCARSKGWYQETQYF. CDR3 coding DNA: TGCTGTGCTAGATCGAAAGGATGGTACCAAGAGACCCAGTACTTC.

This clonotype was observed many times. The chain links TRBV29-1 to TRBJ2-5; 7 bases line up with TRBD1. The CDR3 is 12 residues long. From germline, CDR1 is SQVTM and CDR2 ANQGSEA. V lost 6 bases to trimming and J lost 1 base; unmatched junction nucleotides: 2. CDR3 loop: CSVGTAQETQYF. The CDR3 nucleotides are TGCAGCGTGGGGACAGCCCAAGAGACCCAGTACTTC.

The chain recombines TRBV15 with TRBJ2-3, with D unclear. The CDR3 length is 15 residues. Trimming took 7 bases from V and 3 from J, leaving 17 bases between them. Germline V gives CDR1 LNHNV, CDR2 YYDKDF (reference sequence). Here the CDR3 reads CATTKGTLGTDTQYF. CDR3 in DNA: TGTGCCACCACTAAAGGAACATTAGGGACAGATACGCAGTATTTT.

The sample holds many counts of this clonotype. The chain uses TRBV29-1 and TRBJ2-6; weak D call: TRBD1 (5 bases). V was clipped by 8 bases and J by 4 bases, with 12 bases between them. This CDR3 has 13 residues. CDR1 and CDR2 from the germline V gene are SQVTM and ANQGSEA. In DNA form, the CDR3 reads TGCAGCATCAGGGATTCCGGGGCCAACGTCCTGACTTTC. This encodes CSIRDSGANVLTF.

The chain is built from TRBV24-1 and TRBJ1-6, with D unclear. Germline V gene data show CDR1 as KGHDR and CDR2 as SFDVKD. The CDR3 runs 16 residues. V was cut by 1 base and J by 8 bases, with 14 bases left in between. The CDR3 protein is CATSDLRWLWDSPLHF. The DNA of the CDR3 is TGTGCCACCAGTGATTTAAGATGGCTGTGGGATTCACCCCTCCACTTT.

The CDR3 region is CASSLELQGLGDTQYF. The CDR3 coding sequence is TGTGCCAGCAGCTTAGAGCTACAGGGGCTTGGAGATACGCAGTATTTT. The chain combines TRBV11-2 with TRBJ2-3; 7 nucleotides match TRBD1. The germline CDR1 and CDR2 sequences are SGHAT and FQNNGV. The CDR3 is 16 residues long. V lost 0 bases and J lost 5; bases outside the gene matches: 8.

This chain uses TRBV3-1 with TRBJ2-3; no definite D call. This CDR3 is 13 amino acids long. The V end lost 0 bases, the J end lost 7 bases, and 8 bases lay between the germline ends. From germline, CDR1 is LGHDT and CDR2 YNNKEL (reference sequence). The CDR3 bases are TGTGCCAGCAGCCAAGATAGGTGGCATACGCAGTATTTT. Its translation is CASSQDRWHTQYF.

This clonotype was detected only a few times. This chain links TRBV5-1 with TRBJ1-3, with D tentatively TRBD1 (5 bases). The V end lost 4 bases, the J end lost 1 base, and 9 bases lay between the germline ends. Germline V gene sequence: CDR1 SGHRS, CDR2 YFSETQ. The CDR3 contains 14 residues. CDR3: CASSQGVSGNTIYF. The CDR3 nucleotides are TGCGCCAGCAGCCAGGGAGTTTCTGGAAACACCATATATTTT.

This clonotype was picked up a small number of times. CDR3 amino acids: CASSLWTSGGHRNNEQFF. CDR3 nucleotides: TGTGCCAGCAGCTTATGGACTAGCGGGGGCCACCGAAACAATGAGCAGTTCTTC. The chain links TRBV7-8 to TRBJ2-1; 13 bases are a match to TRBD2. Unmatched junction bases numbered 9, after V lost 2 bases and J lost 5 bases. The CDR3 is 18 residues long. In germline, CDR1 is SGHVS, CDR2 FQNEAQ.

This clonotype turned up a few times. The chain couples TRBV5-1 to TRBJ2-1, with 9 bases fitting TRBD1. The CDR3 contains 13 residues. Unmatched junction bases numbered 7, after V lost 0 bases and J lost 15 bases. CDR1 is SGHRS and CDR2 is YFSETQ in the germline V gene. The CDR3 nucleotides read TGCGCCAGCAGCTTGGAAGGACAGGGGAATCGGTTCTTC. As protein: CASSLEGQGNRFF.

This clonotype was seen a few times. The gene calls are TRBV7-3 and TRBJ1-1; weak D call: TRBD1 (6 bases). The V end was cut by 2 bases, the J end by 10 bases, with 14 bases between. Germline lookup yields CDR1 SGHTA and CDR2 FQGTGA. The CDR3 is made up of 13 amino acids. CDR3 in DNA: TGTGCCAGCAGCTTAGACGCGGGGACAAGAGCTTTCTTT. Translation: CASSLDAGTRAFF.

The chain carries TRBV20-1 and TRBJ2-7; tentatively, D is TRBD2 (7 bases). Germline CDR1 reads DFQATT; CDR2 reads SNEGSKA (reference sequence). Deletions cut 0 bases from V and 4 bases from J, with 16 bases between. The CDR3 length is 15 residues. DNA of the CDR3: TGCAGTGCTAGAGATCGGTCTAGCGGACAGTACGAGCAGTACTTC. Protein product: CSARDRSSGQYEQYF.

This clonotype has a handful of counts. The chain joins TRBV28 to TRBJ1-4; tentatively, D is TRBD1 (5 bases). The CDR3 totals 17 residues. Germline assignment: CDR1 MDHEN and CDR2 SYDVKM. V was cut by 5 bases and J by 2 bases, with 18 bases left in between. This CDR3 is CASSTPGLRGTNEKLFF. The CDR3 nucleotides are TGTGCCAGCAGTACCCCAGGGCTGCGGGGTACTAATGAAAAACTGTTTTTT.

There are many counts of this clonotype. V and J are TRBV5-1 and TRBJ2-1, with 15 bases fitting TRBD2. Germline V CDR1 and CDR2: SGHRS, YFSETQ. The CDR3 length is 19 residues. V lost 6 bases, J lost 6 bases, and 16 bases stayed unmatched. This CDR3 reads CASNVWTSGGAFRSNEQFF. In DNA form, the CDR3 reads TGCGCCAGCAACGTCTGGACTAGCGGGGGGGCATTCCGTAGCAATGAGCAGTTCTTC.